These 21 T cell receptor beta chains originate from one sample sequenced in a study of shared clonotypes between healthy human individuals. Sequencing was performed with immunoSEQ multiplex PCR; in TCRdb, only in-frame clones are kept and a portion is missing. The repertoire holds roughly 2.2 million clones, with around 90% as singletons. The source material was naive CD4+ T cells from PBMCs. As for subset: CD45RA+ positively selected. Receptors were obtained from a man between 18 and 29 years old in good health. Some clones in this sample may be carry-over from other donors' samples.

This chain uses TRBV27 with TRBJ1-2, with a possible D match to TRBD1 (5 bases). V was shortened by 5 bases and J by 7 bases, with 17 bases between the two germline ends. This CDR3 has 14 amino acids. Germline assignment: CDR1 MNHEY and CDR2 SMNVEV (reference sequence). The CDR3: CASSPWDGRRGYTF. The CDR3, as DNA: TGTGCCAGCAGTCCGTGGGACGGGAGGCGTGGCTACACCTTC.

This clone was recorded a few times. This sequence joins TRBV29-1 and TRBJ2-7; 9 nucleotides match TRBD2. Germline CDR1 reads SQVTM; CDR2 reads ANQGSEA. This CDR3 is 14 amino acids long. The junction had 8 bases not matched to a gene; V was cut back by 4 bases and J by 4 bases. The CDR3 DNA sequence: TGCAGCGTTGGATACAGCGGGAGGAGGTACGAGCAGTACTTC. As protein: CSVGYSGRRYEQYF.

The chain joins TRBV7-9 to TRBJ2-5; D tentatively reads TRBD1 or TRBD2 (7 bases each). CDR1 SEHNR and CDR2 FQNEAQ come from the germline V gene (reference sequence). There are 16 residues in the CDR3. Trimming shortened V by 2 bases and J by 3 bases, and 16 bases separated the two germline ends. The CDR3 region is CASSLTPTGREETQYF. The CDR3 DNA reads as TGTGCCAGCAGCTTAACACCGACAGGGAGGGAAGAGACCCAGTACTTC.

The chain combines TRBV29-1 with TRBJ2-1, with 12 nucleotides matching TRBD2. Germline V lookup: CDR1 SQVTM, CDR2 ANQGSEA. V lost 4 bases, J lost 0 bases, and 7 bases stayed unmatched. This CDR3 comprises 17 residues. CDR3: CSVGGLAGSSSYNEQFF. The DNA for the CDR3 is TGCAGCGTTGGAGGACTAGCGGGATCAAGCTCCTACAATGAGCAGTTCTTC.

J is TRBJ2-1 and V is TRBV11-2; D unclear. Per the germline V gene, CDR1 is SGHAT and CDR2 is FQNNGV. Trimming removed 4 bases from V and 9 bases from J, with 10 bases in between. This CDR3 spans 12 amino acids. This chain's CDR3 is CASSSTWGEQFF. The CDR3 nucleotides are TGTGCCAGCAGCTCGACATGGGGTGAGCAGTTCTTC.

The chain recombines TRBV18 with TRBJ2-3; 10 positions match TRBD1. Trimming at V came to 0 bases and at J to 6 bases, leaving 6 bases not matched to a gene. Per germline, CDR1 KGHSH and CDR2 LQKENI. This CDR3 comprises 16 residues. CDR3 sequence: CASSPPTRTGGDTQYF. CDR3 bases: TGTGCCAGCTCACCACCAACCCGGACAGGGGGGGATACGCAGTATTTT.

V usage is TRBV6-6 and J usage is TRBJ2-4; D is unresolved. Germline loops: CDR1 MNHNY, CDR2 SVGAGI (reference sequence). This CDR3 has 14 amino acids. The V gene lost 7 bases and the J gene lost 6 bases, with 16 bases spanning the gap. Written as DNA, the CDR3 is TGTGCCAGCATTAACTCGGGTTCTGGAAACATTCAGTACTTC. This codes for CASINSGSGNIQYF.

The gene calls are TRBV4-1 and TRBJ1-5, with TRBD1 matching 9 bases. This CDR3 contains 18 residues. Per germline, CDR1 MGHRA and CDR2 YSYEKL. V trimming: 3 bases; J trimming: 5 bases; junction bases outside the gene matches: 14. CDR3 coding DNA: TGCGCCAGCAGCCACGGCACGGGACAGGGTAAGGGTCATCAGCCCCAGCATTTT. The encoded protein is CASSHGTGQGKGHQPQHF.

The chain is built from TRBV27 and TRBJ2-5; TRBD2 might be the D (5 bases). CDR3 size: 17 residues. The V and J ends lost 0 bases and 3 bases respectively, with 17 bases between them. CDR1 and CDR2 (germline): MNHEY, SMNVEV (reference sequence). The CDR3 here is CASSLSIGRRGKETQYF. DNA of the CDR3: TGTGCCAGCAGTTTATCGATAGGGCGTAGAGGGAAAGAGACCCAGTACTTC.

The V call is TRBV11-2, the J call TRBJ2-1; D gene ambiguous. The CDR3 length is 15 residues. Deletions cut 5 bases from V and 3 bases from J, with 14 bases between. Germline CDR1 reads SGHAT; CDR2 reads FQNNGV. CDR3 nucleotides: TGTGCCAGCAGCAGTTCCGTGGGGTACTACAATGAGCAGTTCTTC. Protein product: CASSSSVGYYNEQFF.

In the case of this clone: Within the sample, other DNA sequences also encode this same CDR3. The V gene is TRBV28, the J gene TRBJ2-1; 8 nucleotides line up with TRBD2. The V and J ends lost 5 bases and 4 bases, in that order; junction bases with no gene match: 7. This CDR3 comprises 15 residues. Germline V gene data show CDR1 as MDHEN and CDR2 as SYDVKM. For the CDR3, the DNA is TGTGCCAGCAGTCTCACTAGCGGACCTTACAATGAGCAGTTCTTC. Protein sequence: CASSLTSGPYNEQFF.

The chain links TRBV7-8 to TRBJ1-1, with D possibly being TRBD1 (6 bases). Between the trimmed V and J ends, which lost 5 bases and 7 bases, there was a span of 17 bases. The germline V gene has CDR1 SGHVS and CDR2 FQNEAQ. The CDR3 length is 14 residues. This CDR3 is CASSLGHQLDEAFF. In nucleotides, the CDR3 is TGTGCCAGCAGCCTGGGACACCAACTCGATGAAGCTTTCTTT.

As for this clone: This sample also contains other DNA sequences that code for the same CDR3. The chain joins TRBV28 to TRBJ2-3; 7 bases match TRBD1. Germline values: CDR1 MDHEN, CDR2 SYDVKM. J was trimmed by 6 bases and V by 6 bases; bases with no gene match: 6. The CDR3 length is 13 residues. As DNA, the CDR3 is TGTGCCAGCAGCCTAGACAGGGCGGATACGCAGTATTTT. Translated: CASSLDRADTQYF.

Concerning this clone: Other DNA sequences in the same sample also yield this CDR3. The chain couples TRBV7-9 to TRBJ1-1, with a possible D match to TRBD1 (5 bases). From germline, CDR1 is SEHNR and CDR2 FQNEAQ (reference sequence). The CDR3 consists of 13 residues. V was clipped by 2 bases and J by 1 base, with 5 bases between them. The CDR3 region is CASSLTGNTEAFF. The CDR3 DNA follows: TGTGCCAGCAGCTTAACAGGGAACACTGAAGCTTTCTTT.

This sequence joins TRBV2 and TRBJ2-1, with D possibly being TRBD1 (6 bases). Trimming removed 6 bases at V and 10 bases at J, with 13 bases between. Per the germline V gene, CDR1 is SNHLY and CDR2 is FYNNEI. The CDR3 has 12 amino acids. CDR3: CASSKGGAEQFF. The CDR3 DNA reads as TGTGCCAGCAGCAAAGGGGGAGCGGAGCAGTTCTTC. The variable domain in full, completed from reference TRBV2 and TRBJ2-1, reads EPEVTQTPSHQVTQMGQEVILRCVPISNHLYFYWYRQILGQKVEFLVSFYNNEISEKSEIFDDQFSVERPDGSNFTLKIRSTKLEDSAMYFCASSKGGAEQFFGPGTRLTVL.

The chain recombines TRBV5-4 with TRBJ2-3; D assignment may be TRBD1 or TRBD2 (6 bases each). CDR3 length equals 15 residues. V was cut by 4 bases and J by 1 base, with 13 bases left in between. CDR1 SGHNT and CDR2 YYREEE come from the germline V gene (reference sequence). The DNA for the CDR3 is TGTGCCAGCAGCACGACTAGGGGGGGCACAGATACGCAGTATTTT. Its protein is CASSTTRGGTDTQYF.

About this clone itself: The same CDR3 is also encoded by other DNA sequences in this sample. This rearrangement joins TRBV5-1 to TRBJ2-2, with TRBD1 matching over 7 bases. Germline values: CDR1 SGHRS, CDR2 YFSETQ. The CDR3 loop spans 15 amino acids. With 0 bases clipped from V and 4 bases from J, the junction kept 3 bases outside the gene matches. CDR3 region: CASSLEAGGTGELFF. In nucleotides, the CDR3 is TGCGCCAGCAGCTTGGAGGCAGGGGGCACCGGGGAGCTGTTTTTT.

The chain recombines TRBV6-5 with TRBJ1-2; 7 bases fit TRBD1. CDR1 and CDR2 (germline): MNHEY, SVGAGI. V was clipped by 6 bases and J by 4 bases; unmatched bases: 11. The CDR3 is 15 amino acids. DNA of the CDR3: TGTGCCAGCAGCCCCCAGGGGGGGCGTTCCTATGGCTACACCTTC. This gives the protein CASSPQGGRSYGYTF.

CDR3 DNA: TGTGCCAGCAGCTTACAGGAGACCCAGTACTTC. It is translated as CASSLQETQYF. V gene TRBV7-3 combines with J gene TRBJ2-5, with D uncertain. Per the germline V gene, CDR1 is SGHTA and CDR2 is FQGTGA. The CDR3 has 11 residues. V gave up 2 bases and J gave up 5 bases, with 3 bases separating them.

The chain combines TRBV27 with TRBJ2-3, with TRBD2 identical over 12 bases. This CDR3 is 16 amino acids long. Losses at the gene ends were 6 bases for V and 4 bases for J; bases not matched to a gene: 8. Germline CDR1 and CDR2: MNHEY and SMNVEV (reference sequence). CDR3 sequence: CASRPILAGGSDTQYF. The CDR3 region has the DNA TGTGCCAGCAGACCAATACTAGCGGGAGGCTCAGATACGCAGTATTTT.

The chain links TRBV19 to TRBJ1-5; TRBD1 is a possible D gene (5 bases). The CDR3 has 14 residues. CDR1 is LNHDA, CDR2 SQIVND, per germline (reference sequence). V was pared by 6 bases and J by 3 bases, with 12 bases between. The CDR3 sequence is CASRLQETNQPQHF. In DNA, the CDR3 is TGTGCCAGTAGATTACAGGAGACCAATCAGCCCCAGCATTTT.